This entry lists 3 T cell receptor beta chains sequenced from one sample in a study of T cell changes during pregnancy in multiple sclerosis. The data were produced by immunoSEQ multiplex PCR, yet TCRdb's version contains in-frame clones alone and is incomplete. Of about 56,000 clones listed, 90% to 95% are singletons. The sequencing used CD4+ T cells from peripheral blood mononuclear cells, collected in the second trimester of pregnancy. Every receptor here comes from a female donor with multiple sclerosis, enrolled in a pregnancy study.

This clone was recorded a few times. CDR3 amino acids: CATSSTDTQYF. For the CDR3, the DNA is TGTGCCACCTCCTCCACAGATACGCAGTATTTT. The genes are TRBV6-1 and TRBJ2-3; D call uncertain. Germline V gene data show CDR1 as MNHNS and CDR2 as SASEGT. The CDR3 runs 11 residues. Trimming shortened V by 10 bases and J by 2 bases, and 7 bases separated the two germline ends.

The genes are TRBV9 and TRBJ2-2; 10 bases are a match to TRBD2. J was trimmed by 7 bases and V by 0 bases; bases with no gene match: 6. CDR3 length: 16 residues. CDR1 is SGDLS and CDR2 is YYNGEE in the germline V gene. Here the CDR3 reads CASSVGAGGSHGELFF. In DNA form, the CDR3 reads TGTGCCAGCAGCGTAGGAGCGGGGGGGTCGCACGGGGAGCTGTTTTTT.

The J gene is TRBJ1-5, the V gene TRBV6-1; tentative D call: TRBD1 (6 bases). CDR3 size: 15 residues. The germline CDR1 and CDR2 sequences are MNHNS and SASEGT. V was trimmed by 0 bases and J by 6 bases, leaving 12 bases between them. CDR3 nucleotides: TGTGCCAGCAGTGAAGCCAGGGGTCCGGGTCAGCCCCAGCATTTT. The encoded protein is CASSEARGPGQPQHF.